Shown below are 4 T cell receptor beta chains from a single sample sequenced in a study of monozygotic twins with inflammatory bowel disease. One entry per CDR3 protein, without DNA, is what TCRdb gives after re-calling the 5' RACE reads. This table lists approximately 160,000 distinct CDR3 sequences. Sequenced: blood. These TCRs come from a human donor with ulcerative colitis or Crohn's disease, or a healthy co-twin of an affected twin (not recorded which).

CDR3 residues: CASSQALGNKAFF. The chain is built from TRBV4-1 and TRBJ1-1. CDR1 is MGHRA and CDR2 is YSYEKL in the germline V gene. There are 13 residues in the CDR3.

The CDR3 sequence: CASSLYLGGDTQYF. The chain combines TRBV11-2 with TRBJ2-3; TCRdb gives TRBD2 as the D gene, but with no DNA this cannot be confirmed. Germline lookup yields CDR1 SGHAT and CDR2 FQNNGV. This CDR3 has 14 amino acids.

The chain combines TRBV20-1 with TRBJ2-7; TCRdb picks TRBD1, but there is no DNA to check that call. From germline, CDR1 is DFQATT and CDR2 SNEGSKA (reference sequence). The CDR3 has 13 amino acids. CDR3 sequence reads: CSASTGDHYEQYF.

The V call is TRBV18, the J call TRBJ1-1. From germline, CDR1 is KGHSH and CDR2 LQKENI. This CDR3 region has 14 residues. The CDR3 here is CASSPRWMNTEAFF.